The sequence of this T cell receptor (beta chain) was determined in a study of T cell repertoires in cytomegalovirus infection. Study summary: Public TCR beta signatures were indicative of both CMV infection and a matching HLA type.

Looked up from germline, CDR1 is MGHRA and CDR2 is YSYEKL. This CDR3 has 14 amino acids. Concerning this clonotype: Its antigen remains unknown. The CDR3 carries no conserved terminal phenylalanine or tryptophan, so it likely arises from a read error.

Study outcomes and limitations: Within the response measured ex vivo, HLA-C-restricted CMV-specific TCR beta clonotypes were dominant. The cumulative frequency of public TCR beta families distinguished individuals who carried CMV together with the relevant HLA.

TCRdb passed the reads through MiXCR, listing each CDR3 protein once. The sample includes fewer than 550,000 distinct CDR3 sequences, approximately 33% seen only once; the top ten take about 13%. The source of this sequence is a human donor in good health (CMV status not recorded). Some clones in this sample may be carry-over from other donors' samples. Input material: PBMCs. The chain combines TRBV4-1 with TRBJ1-3; D gene unclear. The CDR3 reads CSSSKERARDTIYL. The CDR3 DNA reads TGCTCCAGCAGCAAAGAACGGGCCCGCGACACCATATATTTG.